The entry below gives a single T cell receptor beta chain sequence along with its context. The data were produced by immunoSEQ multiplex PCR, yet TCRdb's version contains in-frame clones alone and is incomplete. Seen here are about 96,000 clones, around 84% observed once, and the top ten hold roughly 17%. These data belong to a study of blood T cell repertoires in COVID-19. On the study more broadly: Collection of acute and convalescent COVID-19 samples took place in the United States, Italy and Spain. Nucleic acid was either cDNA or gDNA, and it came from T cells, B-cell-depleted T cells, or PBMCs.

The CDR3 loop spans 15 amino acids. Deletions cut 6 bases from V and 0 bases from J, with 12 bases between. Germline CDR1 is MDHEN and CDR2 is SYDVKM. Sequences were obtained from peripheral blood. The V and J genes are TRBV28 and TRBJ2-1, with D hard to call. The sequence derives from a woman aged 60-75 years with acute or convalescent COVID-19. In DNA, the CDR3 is TGTGCCAGCAGCCTCCTAGTTTCCTCCTACAATGAGCAGTTCTTC. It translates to CASSLLVSSYNEQFF.